This T cell receptor (beta chain) is drawn from a study of OX40 agonist ivuxolimab in advanced cancers. Looking at the study overall: The mean age was approximately 60 years, ranging from about 23 to 85, with approximately 83% of participants male.

Whole-study findings and limits: Fewer expanded clones were found on average in CD4+ than in CD8+ T cells. The study observed clonal expansion of CD4+ and CD8+ blood T cells by week 6 at 0.1 to 3.0 mg/kg.

TCRdb keeps only in-frame clones here, not all; method: immunoSEQ multiplex PCR. The repertoire consists of approximately 100,000 clones, with 90% occurring once and the leading ten covering 0.31%. Blood specimens came from baseline, cycle 4 day 1, and cycle 7 day 1. Comment on this clone: The antigen is unknown.

The receptor's source is an adult with an advanced solid tumor such as melanoma, head and neck, liver or kidney cancer. Material: CD4+ or CD8+ T cells sorted from blood, obtained in a trial of the OX40 agonist ivuxolimab.

The CDR3 is CASSLVLGEKLFF. DNA for the CDR3: TGCGCCAGCAGCTTGGTCCTTGGGGAAAAACTGTTTTTT. The genes are TRBV5-1 and TRBJ1-4; no firm D call. V lost 0 bases and J 8 bases, leaving 8 bases between the germline ends. CDR1 is SGHRS, CDR2 YFSETQ, per germline. The length of the CDR3 is 13 residues.